Shown below are 3 T cell receptor beta chains from a single sample sequenced in a study of blood T cell repertoires in COVID-19. Only in-frame clones appear in the TCRdb table, and some are missing; sequencing was by immunoSEQ multiplex PCR. The sample lists under 200,000 clones; about 83% were seen once. Material: peripheral blood. The source of these receptors is a woman aged 80 or older with acute or convalescent COVID-19.

The J gene is TRBJ2-7, the V gene TRBV29-1, with a tentative D call TRBD1 (6 bases). The CDR3 loop spans 14 amino acids. V was pared by 4 bases and J by 3 bases, with 16 bases between. CDR1 is SQVTM and CDR2 is ANQGSEA in the germline V gene. The CDR3 loop reads CSVVTSGQRYEQYF. CDR3 sequence (DNA): TGCAGCGTTGTAACGAGTGGACAGCGCTACGAGCAGTACTTC.

This chain uses TRBV21-1 with TRBJ2-1; TRBD1 reflects the table's D call only, with no check against the DNA. TRBV21-1 is listed as a pseudogene. The length of the CDR3 is 16 residues. This CDR3 is CASSKRCWTVYNEQFF. The DNA of the CDR3 is TGTGCCAGCAGCAAAAGGTGTTGGACAGTCTACAATGAGCAGTTCTTC.

The chain employs TRBV30 and TRBJ1-1; the D gene is possibly TRBD1 (6 bases). CDR3 length equals 14 residues. Trimming cost V 3 bases and J 6 bases, with 17 bases left between them. The germline V gene has CDR1 GTSNPN and CDR2 SVGIG (reference sequence). The CDR3 here is CAWRATGLWPEAFF. The CDR3 DNA reads as TGTGCCTGGAGAGCCACAGGGTTATGGCCTGAAGCTTTCTTT.